Listed below are T cell receptor beta chains from one sample, sequenced in a study of blood T cell repertoires in COVID-19. Libraries were prepared by immunoSEQ multiplex PCR; TCRdb keeps only in-frame clonotypes and omits some of them. This table holds 63,000 or so clones, 80% to 90% found once. Sequenced: peripheral blood. The receptors were sampled from a human donor in a cohort sampled during active COVID-19. Each CDR3 is given with its conserved first and last residue. D genes are given only for firm matches. Not all rows give a size; the values are once, few, many and, for expanded clones, a class.

abundance	d_gene	v_gene	j_gene	len	CDR3aa	CDR3nt
once	TRBD2	TRBV10-1	TRBJ2-5	15	CASSESGGGPQTQYF	TGCGCCAGCAGTGAGTCTGGGGGAGGGCCGCAGACCCAGTACTTC
NA	TRBD1	TRBV4-2	TRBJ2-4	14	CASSQGTGFGIQYF	TGTGCCAGCAGCCAAGGGACAGGTTTCGGCATTCAGTACTTC
few	NA	TRBV4-3	TRBJ1-2	15	CASSKRAAGNYGYTF	TGCGCCAGCAGCAAACGGGCAGCAGGGAACTATGGCTACACCTTC
few	TRBD1	TRBV3-1/TRBV3-2	TRBJ1-1	15	CASSGTGDLNTEAFF	TGTGCCAGCAGCGGGACAGGCGACCTGAACACTGAAGCTTTCTTT
NA	TRBD1	TRBV19	TRBJ1-1	14	CASSRTGGISEAFF	TGTGCCAGTAGTAGGACAGGAGGGATCTCTGAAGCTTTCTTT
once	TRBD1	TRBV6-5	TRBJ1-1	15	CASSYGGQGDTEAFF	TGTGCCAGCAGTTACGGGGGACAGGGAGACACTGAAGCTTTCTTT
NA	NA	TRBV5-1	TRBJ1-1	13	CASSPDSNTEAFF	TGCGCCAGCAGCCCTGACAGCAACACTGAAGCTTTCTTT
once	NA	TRBV30	TRBJ2-7	11	CAWSVGREQYF	TGTGCCTGGAGTGTGGGGCGCGAGCAGTACTTC
NA	NA	TRBV4-3	TRBJ1-2	15	CASSDLLGFRKGYTF	TGCGCCAGCAGCGACCTCCTAGGTTTTCGGAAAGGCTACACCTTC
NA	NA	TRBV7-8	TRBJ2-7	13	CASSSIASYEQYF	TGTGCCAGCAGCTCTATAGCTTCCTACGAGCAGTACTTC
NA	TRBD1	TRBV6-5	TRBJ1-2	12	CASSPTGDGYTF	TGTGCCAGCAGCCCGACAGGGGACGGCTACACCTTC
NA	NA	TRBV6-1	TRBJ1-5	16	CASSENYGGGNQPQHF	TGTGCCAGCAGTGAAAATTACGGCGGAGGCAATCAGCCCCAGCATTTT
NA	TRBD2	TRBV14	TRBJ2-7	15	CASSQGGTGGYEQYF	TGTGCCAGCAGCCAAGGGGGGACGGGGGGCTACGAGCAGTACTTC
NA	TRBD2	TRBV7-6	TRBJ2-2	17	CASSLWTSGSNTGELFF	TGTGCCAGCAGCTTATGGACTAGCGGGAGCAACACCGGGGAGCTGTTTTTT
NA	NA	TRBV6-2/TRBV6-3	TRBJ2-1	17	CASSYYIGTWSYNEQFF	TGTGCCAGCAGTTATTATATCGGGACATGGTCCTACAATGAGCAGTTCTTC
NA	NA	TRBV4-3	TRBJ2-5	13	CASSQDPRETQYF	TGCGCCAGCAGCCAAGATCCTAGAGAGACCCAGTACTTC
few	NA	TRBV29-1	TRBJ1-2	12	CSVEDSQDGYTF	TGCAGCGTAGAGGACAGCCAGGATGGCTACACCTTC
NA	NA	TRBV5-4	TRBJ1-2	14	CASETGGLGSGYTF	TGTGCCAGCGAGACGGGGGGGCTCGGTAGTGGCTACACCTTC
NA	TRBD2	TRBV7-2	TRBJ2-4	14	CASSSGGEGSNQYF	TGTGCCAGCAGTAGCGGGGGAGAGGGGTCTAATCAGTACTTC
NA	TRBD1	TRBV30	TRBJ1-1	15	CAWSVPDRGVTEAFF	TGTGCCTGGAGTGTACCCGACAGGGGGGTCACTGAAGCTTTCTTT
few	TRBD1	TRBV4-3	TRBJ1-1	15	CASSQRGQGNTEAFF	TGCGCCAGCAGCCAACGGGGACAGGGGAACACTGAAGCTTTCTTT
once	TRBD1	TRBV7-2	TRBJ1-2	16	CASSFMGQGSLYGYTF	TGTGCCAGCAGCTTTATGGGACAGGGGTCCCTCTATGGCTACACCTTC
NA	TRBD1	TRBV4-3	TRBJ2-4	16	CASSQGRQGSKNIQYF	TGCGCCAGCAGCCAAGGTCGACAGGGTTCCAAAAACATTCAGTACTTC